This TCR beta chain was recorded in a study of CD8+CD57+ T cells in acquired aplastic anemia. In the study overall: On average, sorted CD4+ and CD8+ cells gave about 3.1 ug of DNA.

Regarding this clonotype: The antigen remains undetermined.

The study's findings and limits: Patients and controls shared twenty-nine CD8+ CDR3 sequences, which appeared highly expressed in patients and within their immunodominant clones. Controls and patients did not differ significantly in CD8+ Simpson's diversity.

V lost 4 bases to trimming and J lost 7 bases, with 14 bases between them. The CDR3 is made up of 13 amino acids. Germline lookup yields CDR1 SGHDT and CDR2 YYEEEE. Both TCR beta VDJ combination and CDR3 sequence profiling were carried out. Genomic DNA was the template for this profiling. TCRdb re-called the reads with MiXCR, one entry per CDR3 protein. The sample lists approximately 260,000 distinct CDR3 sequences; about 80% were seen once. Patients selected for sequencing had displayed CD8+CD57+ cell expansion by flow cytometry. No patient had been given any therapy when blood was sampled. V usage is TRBV5-6 and J usage is TRBJ1-2, with D unresolved. This receptor was obtained from a human donor with aplastic anemia. Sequencing was done on a sample of sorted CD4+, CD8+, or CD8+CD57+ T cells (not recorded which) from PBMCs. The CDR3 loop reads CASSPVDGGGYTF. The CDR3 DNA sequence: TGTGCCAGCAGCCCCGTTGACGGAGGTGGCTACACCTTC.